This T cell receptor (beta chain) comes out of a study of blood T cell repertoires in COVID-19. Study at large: Whether acute or convalescent, the COVID-19 samples came from the United States, Italy and Spain. PBMCs, B-cell-depleted T cells, or T cells provided the cDNA or gDNA that made up the material.

The ends were cut back, 7 bases at V and 0 bases at J, with 7 bases in the middle. The CDR3 is made up of 13 amino acids. Authors' processing steps: Amplification from reference gene primers served as the basis for estimated nucleated cell counts. Method: immunoSEQ multiplex PCR; TCRdb's copy keeps in-frame clones and lacks some. V and J calls and clone size are copied from that table; D and trimming were computed from the DNA. The repertoire holds 200,000 to 250,000 clones, with 87% as singletons. The chain couples TRBV12-3 or TRBV12-4 to TRBJ2-1; perhaps TRBD2 as D (6 bases). The clonotype was recovered from a woman younger than 30 who had recovered from COVID-19. Specimen: peripheral blood. The CDR3 loop reads CASKTSSYNEQFF. In DNA form, the CDR3 reads TGTGCCAGCAAGACTAGCTCCTACAATGAGCAGTTCTTC.